This T cell receptor (beta chain) was sequenced for a study of cytomegalovirus exposure and HLA in healthy donors. Whole-study context: The Caucasian-associated ancestry cluster contained approximately 81% of the approximately 400 genotyped donors. Study results and caveats: What a later analysis showed was that several of the most significant clusters appeared linked to common viral pathogens. Within an earlier analysis, most TCR beta V segments proved productive either about 90% or about 30% of the time.

As concerns this clone: The antigen is not known.

CDR1 KGHSH and CDR2 LQKENI come from the germline V gene. Trimming took 3 bases from V and 0 from J; bases not matched to a gene: 3. CDR3 length equals 16 residues. The PCR employed 60 Vbeta primers together with 13 Jbeta primers. Here immunoSEQ multiplex PCR was the method, and the copy in TCRdb shows in-frame clones only, minus some. The top ten hold about 8.9% of the sample, which has 100,000 to 150,000 clones, 75% to 90% seen once. The sequence came from a man aged 30 to 39 in good health and CMV-seropositive. Sequencing was performed on PBMCs. The rearrangement links TRBV18 to TRBJ1-5, with 9 bases that match TRBD1. The DNA for the CDR3 is TGTGCCAGCTCACCGGGGACAGGGTATAGCAATCAGCCCCAGCATTTT. Residues: CASSPGTGYSNQPQHF. Complete variable domain (other parts from reference TRBV18 and TRBJ1-5): NAGVMQNPRHLVRRRGQEARLRCSPMKGHSHVYWYRQLPEEGLKFMVYLQKENIIDESGMPKERFSAEFPKEGPSILRIQQVVRGDSAAYFCASSPGTGYSNQPQHFGDGTRLSIL.